The present entry profiles one TCR beta chain with its context. This clone was picked up one time. The antigen it binds to is not known. No base quality information exists; no much larger clone differs at one position. This sample stems from a study of naive CD8 T cells in extremely preterm neonates (dated by TCRdb to about 2017). With regard to the full study: The study compared TCRbeta CDR3 repertoires of sorted naive CD8+ T cells across four age groups: extremely preterm neonates, term neonates, young children and adults. What the research found in general, with its limitations: Compared with the older groups, preterm CDR3s were shorter and closer to germline, carrying fewer N additions and showing less junctional trimming. Among the limitations the authors pointed out were a small sample size and productive template counts that varied across preterm samples. Prospective longitudinal studies of preterm and term neonates were called for by the authors so that T cell development could be tracked within individuals. The proportion of shared CDR3 nucleotide sequences was higher in preterm neonates (around 2.7%) than in term neonates (roughly 0.4%), young children (around 0.03%) and adults (around 0.01%). Compared with all other age groups, preterm neonates showed significantly lower iChao1 richness (p < 0.05) along with an even clone distribution, indicating a less rich repertoire.

Term cord blood was obtained from about five elective full-term cesarean deliveries at roughly 36-41 weeks of gestation, without labor or rupture of membranes. The study excluded pregnancies involving fetal demise, active maternal HSV infection or known maternal HIV infection. A FACSAria III cell sorter was used to sort live, Annexin V-negative naive CD8+ T cells (CD3+CD8+CD45RA+CCR7+). Between roughly 17,000 and 100,000 naive CD8+ T cells were sorted per sample. Preassembled standardized sampling kits were used to collect mixed venous-arterial cord blood. Cord blood was kept at room temperature and processed within 4 hours of collection. Mononuclear cells were isolated from diluted blood by Ficoll-Paque density gradient centrifugation. Before sorting, mononuclear cells were cryopreserved in roughly 10% DMSO with about 90% FBS and kept in long-term storage at -150 degrees C. Thawed cells were stained with Annexin V and antibodies against CD3, CD8, CCR7 and CD45RA. Genomic DNA was extracted from snap-frozen sorted cell pellets with the DNeasy Blood and Tissue Kit.

TCRbeta CDR3 regions were amplified from genomic DNA by a two-step, bias-controlled multiplex PCR. The multiplex PCR used primers specific for every TRBV and TRBJ gene segment. The immunoSEQ Assay was used to generate the TCRbeta repertoire data. Under the source paper's analysis protocol: To merge closely related sequences, reads went through filtering and clustering using a relative-frequency ratio and a modified nearest-neighbor algorithm. The V, D and J gene assignments for CDR3 sequences were based on IMGT annotation. Template counts were normalized for PCR amplification bias and quantified against synthetic TCR CDR3 analog sequences. Analyses were restricted to unique productive sequences, meaning in-frame CDR3 sequences without stop codons. The immunoSEQ Analyzer software was used to calculate iChao1 richness and clonality, with clonality defined as 1 minus Pielou's evenness. Statistical tests were run in JMP, with either Student's t-test or a non-parametric test chosen according to Shapiro-Wilk normality results. In TCRdb, the immuneACCESS table is reduced to in-frame sequences with V and J assigned. These tables do not hold every clone; where another copy was compared, an unresolved V gene accounts for under half, and the others remain unexplained. V, J and clone size derive from that table, while D and trimming were established from the DNA sequence. This sample is represented by about 4,900 clones; 95% to 98% of them were singletons. Of the sample, around 0.47% is held by the ten largest clones.

Looking up the germline V gene yields CDR1 SQVTM and CDR2 ANQGSEA. Including cysteine and phenylalanine, the CDR3 has 14 amino acids. Only CDR3 DNA remains: 42 bases, in frame from the first base. At the junction V is shortened by 3 bases and J by 0 bases, with 9 bases in between. This receptor was taken from a newborn in good health. The chain joins TRBV29-1 to TRBJ1-5; the D gene remains uncertain. The sample was naive CD8+ T cells from cord blood. The nucleotides read TGCAGCGTTGAGACTTCGGATAGCAATCAGCCCCAGCATTTT. Its protein product is CSVETSDSNQPQHF.